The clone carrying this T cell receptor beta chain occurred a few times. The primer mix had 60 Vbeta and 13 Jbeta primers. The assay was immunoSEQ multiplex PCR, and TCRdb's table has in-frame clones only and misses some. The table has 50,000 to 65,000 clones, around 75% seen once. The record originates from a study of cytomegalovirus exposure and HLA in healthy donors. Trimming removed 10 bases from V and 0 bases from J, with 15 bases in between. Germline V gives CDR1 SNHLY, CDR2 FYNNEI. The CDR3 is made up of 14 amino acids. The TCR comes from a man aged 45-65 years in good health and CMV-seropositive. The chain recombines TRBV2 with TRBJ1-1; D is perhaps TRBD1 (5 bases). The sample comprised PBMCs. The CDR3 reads CATGSQDMNTEAFF. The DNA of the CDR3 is TGTGCCACCGGTTCTCAGGACATGAACACTGAAGCTTTCTTT. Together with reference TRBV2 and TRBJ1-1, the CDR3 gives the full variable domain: EPEVTQTPSHQVTQMGQEVILRCVPISNHLYFYWYRQILGQKVEFLVSFYNNEISEKSEIFDDQFSVERPDGSNFTLKIRSTKLEDSAMYFCATGSQDMNTEAFFGQGTRLTVV.